This T cell receptor beta chain was captured by sequencing in a study of beta chain features in type 1 diabetes. Study-level background: Patients shared similar age, gender and cell yields with healthy donors. General study findings and limits: A greater similarity of naive, central memory and Treg TCRB repertoires was seen among patients than among healthy donors. Moderate yet significant TCRB CDR3 shortening was seen in Type 1 diabetes patients in all four CD4+ subsets.

Turning to this clone: The antigen remains unidentified.

Reverse transcription of all isolated RNA meant that expressed TCRB transcripts were sequenced. Profiling relied on immunoSEQ multiplex PCR, and the TCRdb table lists in-frame clones only, not all of them. Among roughly 150,000 clones listed, about 9.8% were seen once. V was pared by 4 bases and J by 5 bases, with 16 bases between. The CDR3 consists of 15 residues. The germline CDR1 and CDR2 sequences are SGHRS and YFSETQ. Sequencing was done on a sample of central memory CD4+ T cells from blood. The TCR was taken from a woman in her late teens or twenties in good health. This chain links TRBV5-1 with TRBJ2-1, with TRBD2 as a possible D gene (5 bases). CDR3 sequence: CASSRIIAGDNEQFF. The CDR3 DNA reads TGCGCCAGCAGCCGGATTATAGCCGGGGACAATGAGCAGTTCTTC.